A single sample gave rise to the 23 T cell receptor beta chains below, sequenced in a study of response to subunit inactivated influenza vaccine. TCRdb processed the RT-PCR reads anew with MiXCR; each CDR3 protein has one entry. Of 710,000 or so distinct CDR3 sequences in the sample, 15% to 18% were seen once. Sequenced here: PBMCs from blood, sampled 11 to 12 days after vaccination. These TCRs come from a man in his fifties who received an inactivated influenza vaccine.

This clonotype was counted only a few times. The chain links TRBV7-9 to TRBJ2-7, with D unresolved. The V end was cut by 5 bases, the J end by 4 bases, with 12 bases between. The CDR3 runs to 13 residues. CDR1 is SEHNR, CDR2 FQNEAQ, per germline (reference sequence). As DNA, the CDR3 is TGTGCCAGCAGCGTGACGACTGGATACGAGCAGTACTTC. Amino acids: CASSVTTGYEQYF.

V usage is TRBV6-2 or TRBV6-3 and J usage is TRBJ2-7; D may be TRBD1 (5 bases). CDR3 length equals 15 residues. Germline CDR1 reads MNHEY; CDR2 reads SVGEGT. V lost 7 bases, J lost 0 bases, and 16 bases lay in between. The CDR3, as DNA: TGTGCCAGCACGCGGTCCAGGGAAAGCTCCTACGAGCAGTACTTC. Its translation: CASTRSRESSYEQYF.

This clonotype was seen a handful of times. This chain uses TRBV7-6 with TRBJ2-1; TRBD2 is a possible D gene (5 bases). Trimming pared 4 bases from V and 0 bases from J, leaving 19 bases between. CDR1 and CDR2 from the germline V gene are SGHVS and FNYEAQ. The CDR3 is 18 residues long. CDR3 protein: CASSYRPRGFSSYNEQFF. CDR3 coding DNA: TGTGCCAGCAGCTACAGACCACGGGGTTTTAGCTCCTACAATGAGCAGTTCTTC.

The chain uses TRBV28 and TRBJ2-7; D might be TRBD2 (5 bases). From germline, CDR1 is MDHEN and CDR2 SYDVKM. The CDR3 has 15 residues. V was pared by 6 bases and J by 6 bases, with 21 bases between. The CDR3 DNA is TGTGCCAGCAGCCTTACCCCTGGACTCCAAATCGAGCAGTACTTC. Translating gives CASSLTPGLQIEQYF.

This chain uses TRBV4-2 with TRBJ1-2; the D gene is possibly TRBD1 (6 bases). Germline assignment: CDR1 LGHNA and CDR2 YNFKEQ. The CDR3 has 15 amino acids. The ends were cut back, 0 bases at V and 3 bases at J, with 11 bases in the middle. The CDR3 is CASSQDRTVDYGYTF. CDR3 sequence (DNA): TGTGCCAGCAGCCAAGATAGGACAGTGGACTATGGCTACACCTTC.

This clonotype was picked up a small number of times. The chain joins TRBV11-2 to TRBJ2-3, with TRBD2 identical over 7 bases. V shed 4 bases, J shed 3 bases, and the junction held 16 bases outside the gene matches. The length of the CDR3 is 18 residues. Germline lookup yields CDR1 SGHAT and CDR2 FQNNGV. Here the CDR3 DNA reads TGTGCCAGCAGCTCACGGGTTGCTGGGGTAGCGGGTACAGATACGCAGTATTTT. This gives the protein CASSSRVAGVAGTDTQYF. Based on the CDR3 plus reference TRBV11-2 and TRBJ2-3, the full variable domain is EAGVAQSPRYKIIEKRQSVAFWCNPISGHATLYWYQQILGQGPKLLIQFQNNGVVDDSQLPKDRFSAERLKGVDSTLKIQPAKLEDSAVYLCASSSRVAGVAGTDTQYFGPGTRLTVL.

The V gene is TRBV5-1, the J gene TRBJ1-3; D is perhaps TRBD1 (5 bases). The CDR3 has 15 residues. The V gene's germline CDR1 is SGHRS and CDR2 YFSETQ. Trimming pared 0 bases from V and 2 bases from J, leaving 9 bases between. The CDR3 spells CASSLDRTAGNTIYF. CDR3 DNA sequence: TGCGCCAGCAGCTTGGACAGGACCGCTGGAAACACCATATATTTT.

This clonotype was seen a few times. J is TRBJ2-3 and V is TRBV14, with 7 bases identical to TRBD1. CDR1 is SGHDN, CDR2 FVKESK, per germline. The ends lost 7 bases at V and 0 bases at J; junction bases unmatched: 4. The CDR3 covers 14 residues. CDR3 nucleotides: TGTGCCAGCACCCGGGACAGCAGCACAGATACGCAGTATTTT. It translates to CASTRDSSTDTQYF.

This chain uses TRBV15 with TRBJ2-1; 10 nucleotides match TRBD1. Per germline, CDR1 LNHNV and CDR2 YYDKDF (reference sequence). After removal of 3 bases from V and 2 bases from J, the junction contained 1 base not matched to a gene. CDR3 length: 15 amino acids. For the CDR3, the DNA is TGTGCCACCAGCAGCGGACAGGGGGCCTACAATGAGCAGTTCTTC. It translates to CATSSGQGAYNEQFF. The whole variable domain, remainder taken from reference TRBV15 and TRBJ2-1, is DAMVIQNPRYQVTQFGKPVTLSCSQTLNHNVMYWYQQKSSQAPKLLFHYYDKDFNNEADTPDNFQSRRPNTSFCFLDIRSPGLGDTAMYLCATSSGQGAYNEQFFGPGTRLTVL.

This clonotype was counted ten times or more. This chain joins TRBV30 and TRBJ2-1; D perhaps matches TRBD1 (6 bases). The germline V and J ends were trimmed by 2 bases and 2 bases, with 10 bases remaining between them. The CDR3 sequence is 14 residues long. Germline CDR1 reads GTSNPN; CDR2 reads SVGIG (reference sequence). In DNA form, the CDR3 reads TGTGCCTGGAGTTTAAAGGGGGCCTACAATGAGCAGTTCTTC. This codes for CAWSLKGAYNEQFF.

This clonotype was recorded a few times. The CDR3 region is CASSSGTGANQGTQYF. CDR3 in DNA: TGCGCCAGCAGCTCAGGGACAGGGGCTAATCAGGGTACGCAGTATTTT. The chain employs TRBV5-1 and TRBJ2-3; 10 nucleotides agree with TRBD1. V was pared by 3 bases and J by 8 bases, with 12 bases of the junction left unmatched. CDR3 size: 16 residues. Germline V gives CDR1 SGHRS, CDR2 YFSETQ.

This chain connects TRBV20-1 to TRBJ1-4; 7 bases are a match to TRBD1. J was trimmed by 0 bases and V by 3 bases; bases with no gene match: 4. Germline-derived CDR1 and CDR2 are DFQATT and SNEGSKA (reference sequence). The CDR3 runs to 15 residues. The CDR3 region is CSARGTDTTNEKLFF. The CDR3 coding sequence is TGCAGTGCTAGGGGGACAGACACAACTAATGAAAAACTGTTTTTT.

This clonotype was picked up a small number of times. The rearrangement joins TRBV7-8 to TRBJ1-3; tentatively, D is TRBD1 (6 bases). The V end lost 2 bases, the J end lost 0 bases, and 14 bases lay between the germline ends. Per the germline V gene, CDR1 is SGHVS and CDR2 is FQNEAQ. The CDR3 loop spans 17 amino acids. This chain's CDR3 is CASSLIRDTSSGNTIYF. DNA of the CDR3: TGTGCCAGCAGCTTAATACGGGACACAAGCTCTGGAAACACCATATATTTT.

The rearrangement uses TRBV12-3 or TRBV12-4 and TRBJ2-6; tentatively, D is TRBD1 (5 bases). V lost 0 bases to trimming and J lost 4 bases, with 16 bases between them. This CDR3 spans 18 amino acids. The CDR3 is CASSLARNRFSGANVLTF. CDR3 DNA sequence: TGTGCCAGCAGTTTAGCGCGGAACAGGTTCTCCGGGGCCAACGTCCTGACTTTC.

This chain joins TRBV5-6 and TRBJ1-3, with no clear D. CDR1 and CDR2 from the germline V gene are SGHDT and YYEEEE. V lost 4 bases and J lost 4, with 18 bases in between. This CDR3 contains 16 residues. The CDR3 DNA reads TGTGCCAGCAGCACAGAGACCCTCTCGGGGGGAAACACCATATATTTT. Amino acids: CASSTETLSGGNTIYF. The full variable domain, its missing parts supplied by reference TRBV5-6 and TRBJ1-3, is DAGVTQSPTHLIKTRGQQVTLRCSPKSGHDTVSWYQQALGQGPQFIFQYYEEEERQRGNFPDRFSGHQFPNYSSELNVNALLLGDSALYLCASSTETLSGGNTIYFGEGSWLTVV.

The chain uses TRBV4-2 and TRBJ2-2, with TRBD2 identical over 8 bases. This CDR3 contains 15 residues. V gave up 4 bases and J gave up 0 bases; unmatched junction bases: 1. CDR1 and CDR2 from the germline V gene are LGHNA and YNFKEQ. CDR3 residues: CASSLREANTGELFF. The CDR3, as DNA: TGTGCCAGCAGCCTGCGGGAGGCGAACACCGGGGAGCTGTTTTTT.

This clonotype was counted a single time. V and J are TRBV20-1 and TRBJ2-3, with 9 bases that match TRBD2. V trimming: 0 bases; J trimming: 5 bases; junction bases outside the gene matches: 9. Germline CDR1 is DFQATT and CDR2 is SNEGSKA (reference sequence). This CDR3 comprises 16 residues. The CDR3 loop is CSAREASGTRGDTQYF. CDR3 in DNA: TGCAGTGCTAGAGAGGCTAGCGGGACGAGGGGAGATACGCAGTATTTT.

This clonotype occurred a few times. CDR3 loop: CASSYSAGAGEAFF. The CDR3 coding sequence is TGTGCCAGCAGTTACTCGGCAGGGGCGGGAGAAGCTTTCTTT. The rearrangement uses TRBV6-5 and TRBJ1-1; D may be TRBD1 (6 bases). V shed 0 bases and J shed 8 bases, with 13 bases lying between them. This CDR3 region has 14 residues. Germline CDR1 and CDR2: MNHEY and SVGAGI.

V usage is TRBV3-1 and J usage is TRBJ1-2; D is unresolved. Trimming took 1 base from V and 8 from J, leaving 11 bases between them. Germline V gene sequence: CDR1 LGHDT, CDR2 YNNKEL (reference sequence). This CDR3 contains 13 residues. CDR3 loop: CASSQGGGHGYTF. The CDR3 DNA reads as TGTGCCAGCAGCCAAGGGGGAGGGCACGGCTACACCTTC. Using reference TRBV3-1 and TRBJ1-2 for the parts outside the CDR3, the full variable domain is DTAVSQTPKYLVTQMGNDKSIKCEQNLGHDTMYWYKQDSKKFLKIMFSYNNKELIINETVPNRFSPKSPDKAHLNLHINSLELGDSAVYFCASSQGGGHGYTFGSGTRLTVV.

The table lists this clonotype with many counts. This CDR3 reads CSVVHIPMGTEAFF. The CDR3 nucleotides read TGCAGCGTTGTACACATCCCAATGGGCACTGAAGCTTTCTTT. The V call is TRBV29-1, the J call TRBJ1-1; D ambiguous. CDR3 length: 14 residues. Looked up from germline, CDR1 is SQVTM and CDR2 is ANQGSEA. Trimming took 4 bases from V and 4 from J, leaving 16 bases between them.

This sequence joins TRBV14 and TRBJ2-1; TRBD2 matches at 7 bases. The CDR3 totals 15 residues. From germline, CDR1 is SGHDN and CDR2 FVKESK. Trimming removed 1 base from V and 7 bases from J; junction bases left unmatched: 7. CDR3 DNA sequence: TGTGCCAGCAGCCAAGGGTGGGAGGGCCTGAATGAGCAGTTCTTC. Its protein product is CASSQGWEGLNEQFF.

This clonotype was recorded a few times. The chain employs TRBV3-1 and TRBJ2-5, with 9 nucleotides matching TRBD2. J was trimmed by 4 bases and V by 0 bases; bases with no gene match: 6. Germline CDR1 is LGHDT and CDR2 is YNNKEL (reference sequence). The CDR3 covers 16 residues. CDR3 coding DNA: TGTGCCAGCAGCCAAGAGTTTAGCGGGAGCGGAGAGACCCAGTACTTC. Translated, it gives CASSQEFSGSGETQYF.

This clonotype was seen a few times. The rearrangement joins TRBV2 to TRBJ1-4; D perhaps matches TRBD1 (5 bases). Per the germline V gene, CDR1 is SNHLY and CDR2 is FYNNEI. The CDR3 loop spans 14 amino acids. The V end was cut by 3 bases, the J end by 8 bases, with 13 bases between. The CDR3 DNA reads as TGTGCCAGCAGTGATGGGGCCTGGGAGGAAAAACTGTTTTTT. Translating gives CASSDGAWEEKLFF.